This T cell receptor beta chain is drawn from a study of CD8+ T cells in alopecia areata. The CDR3 runs 13 residues. Germline CDR1 is GTSNPN and CDR2 is SVGIG (reference sequence). The V end lost 2 bases, the J end lost 8 bases, and 13 bases lay between the germline ends. RNA, once extracted, was reverse transcribed into cDNA for use as the sequencing template. Produced via immunoSEQ multiplex PCR; TCRdb's table is partial and in-frame only. The sample has some 220,000 clones; roughly 56% are singletons. This clone appeared a few times. The same CDR3 is also encoded by other DNA sequences in this sample. Treatment reported: oral pan-JAK inhibitor, 5-10 mg twice daily.

This sample comprised CD4+ T cells sorted from blood, obtained at week 4, from a patient treated with tofacitinib. The chain couples TRBV30 to TRBJ1-5; D remains unclear. The TCR sequence derives from a human donor with alopecia areata. The CDR3 DNA reads as TGTGCCTGGAGTTTAGGAGATGTTGAGCCCCAGCATTTT. It is translated as CAWSLGDVEPQHF.